These 2 T cell receptor beta chains were sequenced from one sample in a study of OX40 agonist ivuxolimab in advanced cancers. Library construction relied on the immunoSEQ multiplex PCR assay. TCRdb retrieved this table from immuneACCESS and kept in-frame rearrangements only. Not all clones are present; in checked studies, unresolved V genes account for under half, and no reason is known for the remainder. The sample data list under 90,000 clones, and approximately 92% of these were observed just once. The top ten clones comprise about 0.32% of the sample. Sequencing used CD4+ or CD8+ T cells sorted from blood, obtained in a trial of the OX40 agonist ivuxolimab. These receptors all come from an adult with an advanced solid tumor such as melanoma, head and neck, liver or kidney cancer.

This clone has more than one count but fewer than ten. For the CDR3, the DNA is TGTGCCAGCAGTCCCAGTAACTATGGCTACACCTTC. Translated: CASSPSNYGYTF. V gene TRBV6-5 combines with J gene TRBJ1-2; D gene unclear. The CDR3 is 12 residues long. V shed 5 bases and J shed 1 base, with 5 bases lying between them. Germline loops: CDR1 MNHEY, CDR2 SVGAGI.

The chain uses TRBV13 and TRBJ1-3, with a possible D match to TRBD1 (5 bases). Trimming shortened V by 0 bases and J by 4 bases, and 7 bases separated the two germline ends. Germline assignment: CDR1 PRHDT and CDR2 FYEKMQ (reference sequence). The CDR3 contains 14 residues. Here the CDR3 DNA reads TGTGCCAGCAGCTTAGGGGCAGGGGGAAACACCATATATTTT. Protein product: CASSLGAGGNTIYF.